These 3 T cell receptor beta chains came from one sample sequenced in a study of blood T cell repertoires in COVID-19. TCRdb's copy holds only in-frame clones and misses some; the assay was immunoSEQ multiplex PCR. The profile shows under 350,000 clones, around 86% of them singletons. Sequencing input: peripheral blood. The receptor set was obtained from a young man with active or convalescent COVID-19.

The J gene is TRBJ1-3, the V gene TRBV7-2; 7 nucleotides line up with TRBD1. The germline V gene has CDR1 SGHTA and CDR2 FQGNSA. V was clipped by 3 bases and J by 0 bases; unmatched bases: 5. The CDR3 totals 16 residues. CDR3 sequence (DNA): TGTGCCAGCAGCTTGTCCCCAGGGGGCTCTGGAAACACCATATATTTT. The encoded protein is CASSLSPGGSGNTIYF.

CDR3 loop: CASSLVERGHDEKLFF. The CDR3, as DNA: TGTGCCAGCAGCTTAGTGGAGAGGGGGCATGATGAAAAACTGTTTTTT. J is TRBJ1-4 and V is TRBV7-2; 7 positions match TRBD1. Germline V gene data show CDR1 as SGHTA and CDR2 as FQGNSA. This CDR3 has 16 amino acids. V lost 1 base and J lost 6; bases outside the gene matches: 8. Using reference TRBV7-2 and TRBJ1-4 for the parts outside the CDR3, the full variable domain is GAGVSQSPSNKVTEKGKDVELRCDPISGHTALYWYRQSLGQGLEFLIYFQGNSAPDKSGLPSDRFSAERTGGSVSTLTIQRTQQEDSAVYLCASSLVERGHDEKLFFGSGTQLSVL.

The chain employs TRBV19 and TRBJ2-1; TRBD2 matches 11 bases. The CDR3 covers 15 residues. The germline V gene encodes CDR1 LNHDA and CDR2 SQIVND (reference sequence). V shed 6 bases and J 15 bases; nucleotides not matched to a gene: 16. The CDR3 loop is CASSRGGLAGGLTFF. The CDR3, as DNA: TGTGCCAGTAGCCGAGGGGGGCTAGCGGGAGGCCTTACGTTCTTC. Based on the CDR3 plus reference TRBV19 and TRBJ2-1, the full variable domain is DGGITQSPKYLFRKEGQNVTLSCEQNLNHDAMYWYRQDPGQGLRLIYYSQIVNDFQKGDIAEGYSVSREKKESFPLTVTSAQKNPTAFYLCASSRGGLAGGLTFFGPGTRLTVL.